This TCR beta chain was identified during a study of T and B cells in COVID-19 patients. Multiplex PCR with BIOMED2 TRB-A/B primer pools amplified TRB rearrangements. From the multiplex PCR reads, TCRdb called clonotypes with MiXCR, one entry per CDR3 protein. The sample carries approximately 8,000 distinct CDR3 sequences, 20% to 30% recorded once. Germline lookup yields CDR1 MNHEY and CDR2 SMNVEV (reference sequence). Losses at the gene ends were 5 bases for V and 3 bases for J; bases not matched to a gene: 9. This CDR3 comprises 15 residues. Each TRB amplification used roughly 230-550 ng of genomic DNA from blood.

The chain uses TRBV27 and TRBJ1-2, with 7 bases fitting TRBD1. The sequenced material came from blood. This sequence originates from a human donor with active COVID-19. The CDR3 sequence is CASSNPGQPHYGYTF. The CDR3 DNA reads TGTGCCAGCAGTAATCCGGGACAGCCCCACTATGGCTACACCTTC.